The 26 T cell receptor beta chains reported below all come from one sample, sequenced in a study of Graves' ophthalmopathy and Graves' hyperthyroidism (dated by TCRdb to about 2018). TCRdb shows the sequencer as Illumina HiSeq 2000. TCR beta CDR3 regions were amplified from RNA transcripts for repertoire sequencing. A first-round RT-PCR used HTBI primers with the Qiagen OneStep RT-PCR kit, followed by a second-round multiplex PCR, size selection and purification. TCRdb applied fastp at Q25 and MiXCR to the public reads, then kept only in-frame beta chains. Identical CDR3 protein sequences are pooled into one entry, listed with their most common genes and DNA. The sample table holds 900,000 to 1,200,000 distinct CDR3 sequences, of which about two fifths were seen once. In total, the top ten clones hold around 10% of the sample. The sequenced material came from peripheral blood or thyroid tissue (not recorded which). Every receptor here comes from an adult man with Graves' hyperthyroidism.

This clonotype was detected many times. The rearrangement uses TRBV7-6 and TRBJ1-1; TRBD1 is a possible D gene (6 bases). Germline CDR1 SGHVS, CDR2 FNYEAQ. V lost 2 bases and J lost 1, with 8 bases in between. The CDR3 runs to 14 residues. DNA of the CDR3: TGTGCCAGCAGCTTACGACAGGAGAACACTGAAGCTTTCTTT. Amino acid sequence: CASSLRQENTEAFF.

With regard to this clonotype: A much larger clone differs by one base, so this may be a read error. The rearrangement links TRBV20-1 to TRBJ1-1; D remains ambiguous. The V gene's germline CDR1 is DFQATT and CDR2 SNEGSKA (reference sequence). The germline V and J ends were trimmed by 0 bases and 1 base, with 12 bases remaining between them. This CDR3 contains 15 residues. This chain's CDR3 is CSARDEGAANTEAFF. The CDR3 region has the DNA TGCAGTGCTAGAGACGAGGGAGCCGCGAACACTGAAGCTTTCTTT.

This chain joins TRBV12-3 or TRBV12-4 and TRBJ2-5; D may be TRBD2 (6 bases). The CDR3 covers 14 residues. V was pared by 6 bases and J by 5 bases, with 16 bases between. Here the CDR3 DNA reads TGTGCCAGCAGGCCTTCGGGCGGGGCGGAGACCCAGTACTTC. The encoded protein is CASRPSGGAETQYF.

This clonotype was recorded at least ten times. Here the CDR3 reads CASSLVGSPNHEQYF. CDR3 in DNA: TGTGCCAGCAGCTTAGTGGGCAGCCCAAACCACGAGCAGTACTTC. This chain links TRBV7-6 with TRBJ2-7; D unresolved. The V end was cut by 1 base, the J end by 5 bases, with 15 bases between. CDR1 SGHVS and CDR2 FNYEAQ come from the germline V gene. The CDR3 has 15 residues.

This rearrangement joins TRBV5-1 to TRBJ2-2, with D hard to call. Germline CDR1 reads SGHRS; CDR2 reads YFSETQ. The CDR3 runs to 15 residues. The V end was cut by 4 bases, the J end by 8 bases, with 18 bases between. For the CDR3, the DNA is TGCGCCAGCAGCCCGACATTGGCGGCTGGTGGGGAGCTGTTTTTT. This codes for CASSPTLAAGGELFF.

Ten or more counts support this clonotype. This chain links TRBV2 with TRBJ1-6; 7 bases line up with TRBD1. This CDR3 contains 14 residues. J was trimmed by 7 bases and V by 6 bases; bases with no gene match: 6. The germline V gene has CDR1 SNHLY and CDR2 FYNNEI. This CDR3 is CASRRETGNSPLHF. In DNA, the CDR3 is TGTGCCAGCAGGAGGGAGACAGGGAATTCACCCCTCCACTTT. Full variable domain (outside the CDR3, taken from reference TRBV2 and TRBJ1-6): EPEVTQTPSHQVTQMGQEVILRCVPISNHLYFYWYRQILGQKVEFLVSFYNNEISEKSEIFDDQFSVERPDGSNFTLKIRSTKLEDSAMYFCASRRETGNSPLHFGNGTRLTVT.

The table lists this clonotype with many counts. The rearrangement joins TRBV13 to TRBJ1-1; the match to TRBD1 covers 7 bases. The germline gives CDR1 PRHDT, CDR2 FYEKMQ (reference sequence). This CDR3 has 15 residues. The junction had 7 bases not matched to a gene; V was cut back by 4 bases and J by 2 bases. CDR3 coding DNA: TGTGCCAGCAGCTCGTCCAGGGGGATCAACACTGAAGCTTTCTTT. The encoded protein is CASSSSRGINTEAFF.

This clonotype was picked up many times. The genes are TRBV5-5 and TRBJ1-2; D is possibly TRBD1 (5 bases). Germline-derived CDR1 and CDR2 are SGHKS and YYEKEE (reference sequence). The CDR3 contains 14 residues. V was clipped by 0 bases and J by 8 bases, with 14 bases between them. This CDR3 reads CASSLGRGLGGYTF. The CDR3 bases are TGTGCCAGCAGCTTGGGGCGGGGCCTTGGAGGCTACACCTTC.

The V gene is TRBV6-2 or TRBV6-3, the J gene TRBJ1-1, with 12 nucleotides matching TRBD1. V trimming: 2 bases; J trimming: 2 bases; junction bases outside the gene matches: 6. Germline V CDR1 and CDR2: MNHEY, SVGEGT. The CDR3 runs to 17 residues. In nucleotides, the CDR3 is TGTGCCAGCAGTTACCCCCGGGACAGGGGGCTCAACACTGAAGCTTTCTTT. It translates to CASSYPRDRGLNTEAFF.

This clonotype was recorded many times. J is TRBJ1-2 and V is TRBV5-1, with D tentatively TRBD1 (5 bases). The CDR3 is 15 amino acids. Trimming took 2 bases from V and 4 from J, leaving 15 bases between them. Germline V CDR1 and CDR2: SGHRS, YFSETQ. Written as DNA, the CDR3 is TGCGCCAGCAGCTTATCCGGTAGCGGGACCTATGGCTACACCTTC. Translation gives CASSLSGSGTYGYTF.

The chain links TRBV18 to TRBJ2-5, with 12 bases aligning to TRBD2. CDR1 is KGHSH and CDR2 is LQKENI in the germline V gene. J lost 6 bases, V lost 0 bases, and 5 bases had no gene match. This CDR3 is 16 amino acids long. The CDR3 DNA follows: TGTGCCAGCTCACCACCTCGACTAGCGGGAGAACAGACCCAGTACTTC. This sequence encodes CASSPPRLAGEQTQYF.

The chain joins TRBV4-3 to TRBJ2-7; 8 bases fit TRBD2. This CDR3 comprises 17 residues. The V and J ends lost 3 bases and 4 bases, in that order; junction bases with no gene match: 14. Germline V CDR1 and CDR2: LGHNA, YSLEER. This CDR3 is CASSHAIAGSTVYEQYF. The CDR3 bases are TGCGCCAGCAGCCACGCGATAGCGGGATCGACCGTTTACGAGCAGTACTTC.

This clonotype was observed once. V gene TRBV10-3 combines with J gene TRBJ2-7, with a possible D match to TRBD2 (6 bases). V dropped 6 bases and J dropped 3 bases, with 12 bases sitting between them. This CDR3 contains 13 residues. Looked up from germline, CDR1 is ENHRY and CDR2 is SYGVKD. CDR3 loop: CAISRRENYEQYF. CDR3 nucleotide sequence: TGTGCCATCAGCCGACGGGAGAACTACGAGCAGTACTTC.

This clonotype has more than one count but fewer than ten. The chain has TRBV12-3 or TRBV12-4 and TRBJ2-5; D tentatively fits TRBD1 or TRBD2 (5 bases each). The CDR3 covers 15 residues. Trimming cost V 4 bases and J 2 bases, with 14 bases left between them. CDR3 residues: CASSSPGPDQETQYF. In nucleotides, the CDR3 is TGTGCCAGCAGTTCCCCGGGACCGGATCAAGAGACCCAGTACTTC.

This clonotype was counted only a few times. The chain is built from TRBV20-1 and TRBJ1-5; D perhaps matches TRBD1 (5 bases). Germline V CDR1 and CDR2: DFQATT, SNEGSKA (reference sequence). The CDR3 runs 19 residues. Trimming shortened V by 1 base and J by 3 bases, and 25 bases separated the two germline ends. The CDR3 bases are TGCAGTGCTAGAGGGCTCTACGAGGGCCAGGGCGGGAACAATCAGCCCCAGCATTTT. Its translation is CSARGLYEGQGGNNQPQHF.

This clonotype has a handful of counts. The V call is TRBV5-1, the J call TRBJ2-2, with D tentatively TRBD1 (6 bases). V lost 4 bases, J lost 3 bases, and 16 bases lay in between. This CDR3 is built from 16 residues. Germline V lookup: CDR1 SGHRS, CDR2 YFSETQ. The CDR3 coding sequence is TGCGCCAGCAGCCCAAAACTGGACAGTTACACCGGGGAGCTGTTTTTT. Protein product: CASSPKLDSYTGELFF.

The genes are TRBV19 and TRBJ1-1; D might be TRBD1 (5 bases). Germline V CDR1 and CDR2: LNHDA, SQIVND (reference sequence). The CDR3 is 16 amino acids. Trimming shortened V by 9 bases and J by 4 bases, and 24 bases separated the two germline ends. Written as DNA, the CDR3 is TGTGCCAGCTCACCACCGGAAGGTGGGGGAGGCACTGAAGCTTTCTTT. It yields the protein CASSPPEGGGGTEAFF.

V and J are TRBV5-1 and TRBJ2-2, with D perhaps TRBD2 (5 bases). V lost 4 bases and J lost 8, with 18 bases in between. This CDR3 has 15 residues. Germline CDR1 and CDR2: SGHRS and YFSETQ. CDR3 loop: CASSAAEGAAGELFF. CDR3 nucleotides: TGCGCCAGCAGCGCCGCTGAGGGCGCCGCTGGGGAGCTGTTTTTT.

This clonotype was observed many times. The rearrangement joins TRBV10-3 to TRBJ1-4, with 7 positions matching TRBD1. V was clipped by 2 bases and J by 8 bases; unmatched bases: 2. The CDR3 covers 13 residues. In germline, CDR1 is ENHRY, CDR2 SYGVKD. CDR3 sequence reads: CAISEPRGEKLFF. DNA of the CDR3: TGTGCCATCAGTGAGCCCAGGGGGGAAAAACTGTTTTTT.

A note on this clonotype: It may be a read error: a sequence one base away is much more abundant. The chain has TRBV7-9 and TRBJ1-1, with unresolved D. The CDR3 covers 14 residues. From germline, CDR1 is SEHNR and CDR2 FQNEAQ (reference sequence). The CDR3 DNA follows: TGTGCCAGCATCTTAGCCGGCGGAGACACTGAAGCTTTCTTT. It yields the protein CASILAGGDTEAFF.

V is TRBV12-3 or TRBV12-4 and J is TRBJ2-7; the D is unclear. CDR3 length: 15 residues. The germline V and J ends were trimmed by 6 bases and 2 bases, with 17 bases remaining between them. CDR3 in amino acids: CASSSRRLGAYEQYF. CDR3 nucleotides: TGTGCCAGCAGCTCCCGCCGGCTGGGCGCCTACGAGCAGTACTTC.

Notes on this clonotype: With a much larger clone just one base away, this may be a read error. The chain combines TRBV25-1 with TRBJ1-6, with 8 bases lining up with TRBD1. The junction had 11 bases not matched to a gene; V was cut back by 4 bases and J by 15 bases. The CDR3 sequence is 14 residues long. The germline CDR1 and CDR2 sequences are MGHDK and SYGVNS. The CDR3 region is CASSAHRPGQDLHF. The CDR3 nucleotides are TGTGCCAGCAGTGCTCACAGACCGGGACAGGACCTCCACTTT.

This clonotype was seen just once. This sequence joins TRBV7-9 and TRBJ1-3; 7 bases map to TRBD1. Germline V gene lookup returns CDR1 SEHNR and CDR2 FQNEAQ (reference sequence). This CDR3 is 16 amino acids long. With V trimmed by 4 bases and J by 3 bases, 9 bases remained unmatched. CDR3 sequence: CASSYYPQGYGNTIYF. The CDR3 nucleotides read TGTGCCAGCAGCTACTACCCACAGGGGTATGGAAACACCATATATTTT. Full variable domain (outside the CDR3, taken from reference TRBV7-9 and TRBJ1-3): DTGVSQNPRHKITKRGQNVTFRCDPISEHNRLYWYRQTLGQGPEFLTYFQNEAQLEKSRLLSDRFSAERPKGSFSTLEIQRTEQGDSAMYLCASSYYPQGYGNTIYFGEGSWLTVV.

The genes are TRBV20-1 and TRBJ2-3; D is possibly TRBD1 (6 bases). The V and J ends lost 5 bases and 0 bases respectively, with 12 bases between them. This CDR3 comprises 14 residues. In germline, CDR1 is DFQATT, CDR2 SNEGSKA (reference sequence). The CDR3 here is CSASTGSSTDTQYF. CDR3 nucleotides: TGCAGTGCTTCCACAGGGTCTAGCACAGATACGCAGTATTTT.

Many counts were recorded for this clonotype. This chain joins TRBV7-8 and TRBJ1-1; no firm D call. The CDR3 is made up of 12 amino acids. With 7 bases removed from V and 1 base from J, the gap between germline ends came to 7 bases. Per the germline V gene, CDR1 is SGHVS and CDR2 is FQNEAQ. The CDR3 protein is CASTHGNTEAFF. In DNA form, the CDR3 reads TGTGCCAGCACCCACGGGAACACTGAAGCTTTCTTT.

This clonotype was observed at least ten times. This chain joins TRBV7-6 and TRBJ2-5; 8 positions agree with TRBD2. The CDR3 contains 16 residues. The trim removed 1 base at V and 4 bases at J, leaving 8 bases unmatched. Germline V gene lookup returns CDR1 SGHVS and CDR2 FNYEAQ. This CDR3 reads CASSLGGTRGAETQYF. CDR3 nucleotide sequence: TGTGCCAGCAGCTTAGGAGGGACTAGGGGCGCAGAGACCCAGTACTTC.